This T cell receptor (beta chain) stems from a study of blood T cells in healthy people across ages. Overall study findings and caveats: A strong correlation between TCR beta diversity and naive T cell percentage was seen. Diversity estimates drawn from one million T cells were deemed underestimates. Per-million-T-cell TCR beta diversity fell roughly linearly with age.

Then a second PCR, running roughly 7 to 11 cycles, was carried out with a sample-barcoded 5' primer and a J-beta primer mix. Tagging of each cDNA molecule was performed by a template-switch adaptor with 12 random nucleotides. TCRdb passed the 5' RACE reads through MiXCR, listing each CDR3 protein once. The data hold around 1.5 million distinct CDR3 sequences, with about 35% observed a single time. The CDR3 totals 14 residues. With 5 bases clipped from V and 4 bases from J, the junction kept 8 bases outside the gene matches. CDR1 and CDR2 from the germline V gene are DFQATT and SNEGSKA (reference sequence). As for this clonotype: The target antigen is unknown.

The source of this sequence is a woman between 25 and 40 years old in good health. What was sequenced was blood. The V call is TRBV20-1, the J call TRBJ2-3, with TRBD2 matching 8 bases. In DNA form, the CDR3 reads TGCAGTGCTGAGGGGCTAGCGGGCCCAGATACGCAGTATTTT. Its protein product is CSAEGLAGPDTQYF.